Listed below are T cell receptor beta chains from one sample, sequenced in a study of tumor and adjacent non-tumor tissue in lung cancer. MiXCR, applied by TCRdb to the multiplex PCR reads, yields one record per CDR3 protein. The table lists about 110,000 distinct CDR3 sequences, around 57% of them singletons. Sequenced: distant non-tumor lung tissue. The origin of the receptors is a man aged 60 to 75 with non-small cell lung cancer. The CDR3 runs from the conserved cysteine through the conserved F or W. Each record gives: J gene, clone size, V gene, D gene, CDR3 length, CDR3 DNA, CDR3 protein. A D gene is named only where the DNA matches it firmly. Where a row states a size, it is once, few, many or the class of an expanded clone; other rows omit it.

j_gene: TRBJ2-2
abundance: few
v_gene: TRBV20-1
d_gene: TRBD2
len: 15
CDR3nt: TGCAGTGCTGCTGGACTAGCGGGAGGGAACGGGGAGCTGTTTTTT
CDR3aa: CSAAGLAGGNGELFF

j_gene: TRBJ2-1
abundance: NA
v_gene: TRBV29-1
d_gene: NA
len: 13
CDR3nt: TGCAGCGTTGAAGCCTTCGGGCCCCGTGAGCAGTTCTTC
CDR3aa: CSVEAFGPREQFF

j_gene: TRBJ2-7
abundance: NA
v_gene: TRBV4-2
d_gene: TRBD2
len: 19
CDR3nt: TGTGCCAGCAGTCACAGACTAGCGGGGGACGAAACTGGCTCCTACGAGCAGTACTTC
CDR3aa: CASSHRLAGDETGSYEQYF

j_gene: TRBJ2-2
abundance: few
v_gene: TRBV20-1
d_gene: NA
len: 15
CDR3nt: TGCAGTGCTAGTGGGGGAACAGATAACACCGGGGAGCTGTTTTTT
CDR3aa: CSASGGTDNTGELFF

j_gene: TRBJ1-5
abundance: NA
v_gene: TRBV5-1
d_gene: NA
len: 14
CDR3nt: TGCGCCATCAAACCGGGTCATAGCAATCAGCCCCAGCATTTT
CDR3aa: CAIKPGHSNQPQHF

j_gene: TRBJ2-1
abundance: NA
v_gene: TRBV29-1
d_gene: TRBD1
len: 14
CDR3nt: TGCAGCGTTGTCTGGCAGGGGGCGAATCATGAGCAGTTCTTC
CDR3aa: CSVVWQGANHEQFF

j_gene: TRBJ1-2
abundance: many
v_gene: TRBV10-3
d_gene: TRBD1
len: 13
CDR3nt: TGTGCCATCAGCGGGACAGGGGGCTATGGCTACACCTTC
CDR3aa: CAISGTGGYGYTF

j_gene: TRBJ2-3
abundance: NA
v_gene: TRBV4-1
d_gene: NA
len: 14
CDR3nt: TGCGCCAGCAGCCATGACCCAGGCACAGATACGCAGTATTTC
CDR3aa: CASSHDPGTDTQYF

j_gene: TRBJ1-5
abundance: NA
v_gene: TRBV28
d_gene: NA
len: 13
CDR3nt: TGTGTCAGCCAAGACAGCTTCAATCAGCCCCAGCATTTT
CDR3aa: CVSQDSFNQPQHF

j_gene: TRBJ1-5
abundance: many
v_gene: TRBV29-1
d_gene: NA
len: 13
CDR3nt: TGCAGCGTTGGAGACTCACGGGGTCAGCCCCAGCATTTT
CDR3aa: CSVGDSRGQPQHF

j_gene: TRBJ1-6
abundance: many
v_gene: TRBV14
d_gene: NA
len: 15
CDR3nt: TGTGCCAGCAGCCAAGATTTGACTTTTGGTTCACCCCTCCACTTT
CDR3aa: CASSQDLTFGSPLHF

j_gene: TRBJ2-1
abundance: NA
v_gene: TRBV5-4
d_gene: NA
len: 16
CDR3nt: TGTGCCAGCAGCTTGGAGGGGACCCAGATGGACAATGAGCAGTTCTTC
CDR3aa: CASSLEGTQMDNEQFF

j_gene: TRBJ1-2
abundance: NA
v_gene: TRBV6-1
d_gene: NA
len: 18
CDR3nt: TGTGCCAGCATGGGGGTCGACAGGACATTCCTTAAGGGTTATGGCTACACCTTC
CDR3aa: CASMGVDRTFLKGYGYTF

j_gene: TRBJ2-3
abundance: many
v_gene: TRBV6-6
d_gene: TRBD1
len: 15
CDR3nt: TGTGCCAGCAGTCCAACAGGGGGTAAAACAGATACGCAGTATTTT
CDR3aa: CASSPTGGKTDTQYF

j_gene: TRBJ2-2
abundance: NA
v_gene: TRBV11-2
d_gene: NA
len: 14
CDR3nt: TGTGCCAGGAGCTGTACAGGGCGGCCCGGGGAGCTGTTTTTT
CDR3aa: CARSCTGRPGELFF

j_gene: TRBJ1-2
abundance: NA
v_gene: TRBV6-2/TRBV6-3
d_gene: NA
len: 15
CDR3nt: TGTGCCAGCAGTTACTCTGGCTTTTTAAACTATGGCTACACCTTC
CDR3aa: CASSYSGFLNYGYTF